A selection of T cell receptor beta chains follows, all from one sample in a study of regulatory T cells in long-lasting Graves disease. TCRdb used MiXCR to reprocess the multiplex PCR reads, holding one entry per CDR3 protein. The profile shows about 400,000 distinct CDR3 sequences, over 12% of them singletons. In addition, the sample was reused for a study of T cells in Graves' hyperthyroidism and ophthalmopathy.

The specimen comprised peripheral blood mononuclear cells (PBMCs), sampled at new diagnosis, from a patient treated with antithyroid drugs. The receptors come from a woman between 40 and 55 years old with Graves disease. The CDR3 runs from the conserved cysteine through the conserved F or W.

len	j_gene	v_gene	CDR3aa
16	TRBJ2-1	TRBV9	CASSPRLADPYNEQFF
15	TRBJ2-7	TRBV6-5	CASSYGPGGEYEQYF
15	TRBJ2-3	TRBV12-3/TRBV12-4	CASTSTSGIVDTQYF
15	TRBJ2-7	TRBV20-1	CSAREFGQASYEQYF
14	TRBJ2-1	TRBV7-9	CASTYHGEGGEQFF
18	TRBJ2-2	TRBV11-2	CASSLALGTGVNTGELFF
15	TRBJ2-1	TRBV2	CASSVSSGSYNEQFF
16	TRBJ1-5	TRBV19	CASSIRADNSNQPQHF
14	TRBJ2-1	TRBV27	CASSLSLGAYEQFF
14	TRBJ1-1	TRBV28	CASRNTGSNTEAFF
18	TRBJ2-3	TRBV20-1	CSARAPPVRAVSTDTQYF
15	TRBJ2-7	TRBV18	CASSPPGQASYEQYF
13	TRBJ1-1	TRBV7-3	CASSSLWGTEAFF
13	TRBJ1-2	TRBV20-1	CSAPFYTNYGYTF
16	TRBJ2-7	TRBV18	CASSPQEQSRAYEQYF
16	TRBJ2-5	TRBV5-4	CASSRTPGGGEETQYF
13	TRBJ2-7	TRBV10-3	CAIMDRNSYEQYF
16	TRBJ2-3	TRBV6-2/TRBV6-3	CASSYSRAGGPDTQYF
15	TRBJ2-5	TRBV5-5	CASSPYQGRMETQYF
18	TRBJ1-6	TRBV28	CASLPPAGGSSYNSPLHF
13	TRBJ1-6	TRBV20-1	CSARRQGDSPLHF
15	TRBJ2-7	TRBV5-6	CASSPPDRFSYEQYF
14	TRBJ2-7	TRBV13	CASSLNLQANEQYF
18	TRBJ2-3	TRBV11-2	CASSLTYHSDRVRDTQYF
16	TRBJ2-1	TRBV20-1	CSARDISSGKYNEQFF
16	TRBJ1-3	TRBV11-2	CVSSLTGGYSGNTIYF
15	TRBJ2-7	TRBV20-1	CSARGEAGEAYEQYF
16	TRBJ2-7	TRBV12-3/TRBV12-4	CASSLRRAPKAYEQYF
17	TRBJ2-2	TRBV5-5	CASSLDSGRAYTGELFF
11	TRBJ1-5	TRBV28	CASSRNQPQHF
13	TRBJ2-7	TRBV15	CATNPGRAHEQYF
16	TRBJ2-7	TRBV15	CATSRASSGSSYEQYF
14	TRBJ2-2	TRBV30	CAWSVQPGTGELFF
12	TRBJ2-1	TRBV30	CAWSVTGDEQFF